Described below is a single T cell receptor (beta chain) sequence and its context. Its specificity is unknown. The method was immunoSEQ multiplex PCR; TCRdb's version includes in-frame clones alone and lacks a portion of them. The sample includes about 130,000 clones, around 90% of them seen just once. The data stem from a study of T cell responses to AZD1222 COVID-19 vaccine. Overall study results and limits: Repertoires were obtained only post-peak T cell response. Donors were largely white British and mainly female; clonal diversity was possibly underestimated. Spike-specific TCR depth and breadth grew after two AZD1222 doses.

This CDR3 has 16 amino acids. Germline V gene lookup returns CDR1 SGHRS and CDR2 YFSETQ. The V end lost 4 bases, the J end lost 6 bases, and 17 bases lay between the germline ends. Sequenced material: peripheral blood, taken 28 days after the second AZD1222 dose. The receptor's source is an adult who received the AZD1222 COVID-19 vaccine. The chain is built from TRBV5-1 and TRBJ1-6; unclear D gene. CDR3 nucleotide sequence: TGCGCCAGCAGCCTGACTGCCGAGAGATTTAATTCACCCCTCCACTTT. Protein: CASSLTAERFNSPLHF.